This T cell receptor (beta chain) was found in a study of OX40 agonist ivuxolimab in advanced cancers. Study overall: Partial responses occurred in three patients (one hepatocellular carcinoma, two cutaneous melanoma). General study points: Individuals who were partial responders at 0.1-3.0 mg/kg had clonal expansion that ranked among the lowest.

In the case of this clone: The antigen remains undetermined.

CDR3 size: 13 residues. CDR1 SEHNR and CDR2 FQNEAQ come from the germline V gene (reference sequence). Trimming shortened V by 8 bases and J by 5 bases, and 13 bases separated the two germline ends. Data came from immunoSEQ multiplex PCR; TCRdb stores just in-frame clones and leaves some out. The sample includes about 35,000 clones, around 70% of them seen just once. The receptor was derived from an adult with an advanced solid tumor such as melanoma, head and neck, liver or kidney cancer. This material consisted of CD4+ or CD8+ T cells sorted from blood, taken in a trial of the OX40 agonist ivuxolimab. This chain connects TRBV7-9 to TRBJ2-1, with D tentatively TRBD1 or TRBD2 (5 bases each). In nucleotides, the CDR3 is TGTGCCAGCCTAGGGACCATAGACAATGAGCAGTTCTTC. It is translated as CASLGTIDNEQFF.